Listed below are T cell receptor beta chains from one sample, sequenced in a study of OX40 agonist ivuxolimab in advanced cancers. Sequencing used immunoSEQ multiplex PCR; TCRdb keeps in-frame clones, though not all of them. The sample includes tens of thousands of clones, about 88% of them seen just once. Material: CD4+ or CD8+ T cells sorted from blood, obtained in a trial of the OX40 agonist ivuxolimab. The receptors were gathered from an adult with an advanced solid tumor such as melanoma, head and neck, liver or kidney cancer. Each CDR3 is given with its conserved first and last residue. The D gene is left open where the match is weak. Size is stated for part of the rows, as once, few or many counts, or as a class when the clone is expanded.

d_call,v_call,clone_size,j_call,cdr3_aa,cdr3_nt
-,TRBV15,-,TRBJ1-5,CATSKDSFNQPQHF,TGTGCCACCAGCAAAGACAGCTTCAATCAGCCCCAGCATTTT
TRBD1,TRBV5-1,-,TRBJ2-3,CASSLASDRVDTQYF,TGCGCCAGCAGCTTGGCCTCGGACAGGGTAGATACGCAGTATTTT
-,TRBV7-9,-,TRBJ2-5,CASSTVIAQETQYF,TGTGCCAGCAGCACGGTGATAGCACAAGAGACCCAGTACTTC
-,TRBV19,-,TRBJ2-3,CASSSRVAGPDTQYF,TGTGCCAGTAGTTCCAGGGTTGCAGGCCCAGATACGCAGTATTTT
-,TRBV11-2,medium-sized,TRBJ2-1,CASSPSPTYNEQFF,TGTGCCAGCAGCCCCAGCCCTACCTACAATGAGCAGTTCTTC
-,TRBV6-6,-,TRBJ2-3,CASSYPDGTDTQYF,TGTGCCAGCAGTTACCCGGACGGCACAGATACGCAGTATTTT
-,TRBV7-9,-,TRBJ1-1,CASSLVGAYTEAFF,TGTGCCAGCAGCCTGGTGGGGGCTTACACTGAAGCTTTCTTT
-,TRBV7-8,-,TRBJ1-4,CASSLVGRKVEKLFF,TGTGCCAGCAGCTTAGTTGGGCGGAAGGTTGAAAAACTGTTTTTT
TRBD1,TRBV6-4,-,TRBJ2-1,CASGQGANEQFF,TGTGCCAGCGGACAGGGGGCCAATGAGCAGTTCTTC
-,TRBV29-1,-,TRBJ2-7,CSVVGRYYEQYF,TGCAGCGTTGTAGGGAGATACTACGAGCAGTACTTC
TRBD2,TRBV27,-,TRBJ2-5,CASSPGTSGRETQYF,TGTGCCAGCAGTCCCGGGACTAGCGGGAGGGAGACCCAGTACTTC
-,TRBV18,-,TRBJ2-2,CASSPTLEPGELFF,TGTGCCAGCTCACCGACGTTGGAGCCCGGGGAGCTGTTTTTT
-,TRBV14,-,TRBJ2-3,CASSPGSGFSTDTQYF,TGTGCCAGCAGCCCTGGCTCAGGGTTTAGCACAGATACGCAGTATTTT